The 4 T cell receptor beta chains below were found in one sample sequenced in a study of cytomegalovirus exposure and HLA in healthy donors (dated by TCRdb to about 2017). The method was the immunoSEQ multiplex PCR assay. For the multiplex PCR, a mixture combining 60 forward primers for TCR Vbeta segments and 13 reverse primers for TCR Jbeta segments was used. This immuneACCESS table, as held by TCRdb, lists in-frame sequences with V and J called but not all clones. Of the missing ones, under half trace to an unresolved V gene in checked studies; the others have no known cause. In this sample the table shows about 62,000 clones, roughly 78% of which occur a single time. The ten largest clones take up around 8.9% of the sample. Material: PBMCs. These receptors came from a man in his forties in good health and CMV-seronegative.

This clone came up many times. The chain links TRBV5-1 to TRBJ1-2; 9 nucleotides agree with TRBD1. The V gene's germline CDR1 is SGHRS and CDR2 YFSETQ. The ends lost 4 bases at V and 6 bases at J; junction bases unmatched: 4. The CDR3 has 13 residues. For the CDR3, the DNA is TGCGCCAGCAGCCCGGACAGGGGTAATGGCTACACCTTC. It translates to CASSPDRGNGYTF. Drawing the rest from reference TRBV5-1 and TRBJ1-2, the complete variable domain is KAGVTQTPRYLIKTRGQQVTLSCSPISGHRSVSWYQQTPGQGLQFLFEYFSETQRNKGNFPGRFSGRQFSNSRSEMNVSTLELGDSALYLCASSPDRGNGYTFGSGTRLTVV.

This sequence joins TRBV29-1 and TRBJ2-3; 9 positions agree with TRBD2. J was trimmed by 4 bases and V by 4 bases; bases with no gene match: 9. Looked up from germline, CDR1 is SQVTM and CDR2 is ANQGSEA. The CDR3 contains 15 residues. CDR3 residues: CSVVWGGRASDTQYF. CDR3 bases: TGCAGCGTTGTCTGGGGCGGGAGGGCCTCAGATACGCAGTATTTT.

This sequence joins TRBV5-1 and TRBJ2-5, with D possibly TRBD1 on 5 matching bases. The J call may be in error: the DNA end matches TRBJ2-7 better. The CDR3 consists of 14 residues. Germline CDR1 and CDR2: SGHRS and YFSETQ. This CDR3 reads CASSLGAGRAEQYF. The CDR3 DNA reads TGCGCCAGCAGCTTGGGGGCAGGGCGAGCCGAGCAGTACTTC.

The chain is built from TRBV7-9 and TRBJ2-7, with 8 bases identical to TRBD1. CDR1 and CDR2 (germline): SEHNR, FQNEAQ (reference sequence). After removal of 5 bases from V and 4 bases from J, the junction contained 7 bases not matched to a gene. CDR3 length: 14 amino acids. As DNA, the CDR3 is TGTGCCAGCAGCCCAACCGACAGGGGTTACGAGCAGTACTTC. Translating it yields CASSPTDRGYEQYF.